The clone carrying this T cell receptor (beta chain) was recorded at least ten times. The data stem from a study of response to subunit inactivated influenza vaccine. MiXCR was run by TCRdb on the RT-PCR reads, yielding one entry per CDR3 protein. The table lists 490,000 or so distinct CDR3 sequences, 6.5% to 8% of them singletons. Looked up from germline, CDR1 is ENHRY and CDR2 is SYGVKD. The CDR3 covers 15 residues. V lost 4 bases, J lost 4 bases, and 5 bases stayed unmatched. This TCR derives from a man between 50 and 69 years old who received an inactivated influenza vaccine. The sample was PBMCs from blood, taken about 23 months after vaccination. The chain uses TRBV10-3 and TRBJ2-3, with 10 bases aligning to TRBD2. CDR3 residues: CAISGPSGGADTQYF. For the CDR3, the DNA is TGTGCCATCAGTGGACCAAGCGGGGGGGCAGATACGCAGTATTTT.